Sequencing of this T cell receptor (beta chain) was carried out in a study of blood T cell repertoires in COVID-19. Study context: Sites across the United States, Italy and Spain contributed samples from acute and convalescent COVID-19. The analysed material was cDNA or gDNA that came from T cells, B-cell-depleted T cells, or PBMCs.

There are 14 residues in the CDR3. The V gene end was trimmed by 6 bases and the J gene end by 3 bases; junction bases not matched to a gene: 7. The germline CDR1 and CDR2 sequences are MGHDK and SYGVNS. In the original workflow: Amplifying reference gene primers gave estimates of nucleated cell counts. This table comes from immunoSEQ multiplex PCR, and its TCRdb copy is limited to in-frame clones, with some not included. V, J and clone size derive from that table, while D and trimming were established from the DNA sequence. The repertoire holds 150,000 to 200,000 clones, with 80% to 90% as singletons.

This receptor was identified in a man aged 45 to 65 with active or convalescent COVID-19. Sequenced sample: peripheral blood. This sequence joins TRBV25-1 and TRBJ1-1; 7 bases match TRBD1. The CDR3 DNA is TGTGCCAGCAGACAGACAGGGTCGCACACTGAAGCTTTCTTT. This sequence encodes CASRQTGSHTEAFF.